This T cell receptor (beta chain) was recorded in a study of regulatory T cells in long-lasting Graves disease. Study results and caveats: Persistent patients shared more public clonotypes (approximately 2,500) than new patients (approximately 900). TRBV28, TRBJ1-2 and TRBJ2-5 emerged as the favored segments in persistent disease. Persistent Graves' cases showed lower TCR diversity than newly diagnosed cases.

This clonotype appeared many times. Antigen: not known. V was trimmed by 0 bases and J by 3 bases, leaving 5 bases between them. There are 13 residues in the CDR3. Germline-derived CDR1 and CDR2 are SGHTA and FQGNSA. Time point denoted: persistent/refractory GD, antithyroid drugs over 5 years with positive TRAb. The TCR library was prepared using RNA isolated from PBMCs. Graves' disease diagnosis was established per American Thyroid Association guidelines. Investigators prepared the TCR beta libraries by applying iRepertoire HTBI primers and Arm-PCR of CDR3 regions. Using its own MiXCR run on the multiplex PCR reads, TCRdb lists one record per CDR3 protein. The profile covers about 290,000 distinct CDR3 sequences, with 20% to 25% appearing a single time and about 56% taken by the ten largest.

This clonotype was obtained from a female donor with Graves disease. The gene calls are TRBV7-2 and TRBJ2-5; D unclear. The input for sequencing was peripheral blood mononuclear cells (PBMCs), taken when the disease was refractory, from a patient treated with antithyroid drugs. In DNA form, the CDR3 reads TGTGCCAGCAGCTTAGCTAGGAAAGAGACCCAGTACTTC. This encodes CASSLARKETQYF.